This T cell receptor beta chain came from a study of blood T cell repertoires in COVID-19. Study summary: COVID-19 samples collected from the United States, Italy and Spain covered acute and convalescent phases. PBMCs, B-cell-depleted T cells, or T cells provided the cDNA or gDNA that made up the material.

Measured with immunoSEQ multiplex PCR; TCRdb has only the in-frame clones, and not every one. The profile shows some 200,000 clones, around 90% of them singletons. The germline CDR1 and CDR2 sequences are SGHTS and YDEGEE. The CDR3 contains 15 residues. The V end was cut by 0 bases, the J end by 7 bases, with 17 bases between. This receptor was identified in a man in his 70s with acute or convalescent COVID-19. The sequenced material came from peripheral blood. The gene calls are TRBV5-8 and TRBJ2-7; D is perhaps TRBD1 (6 bases). CDR3 bases: TGTGCCAGCAGCTTGGTTGGGGGCAATACGGAAGAGCAGTACTTC. It yields the protein CASSLVGGNTEEQYF.